Sequencing of this T cell receptor beta chain was carried out in a study of naive and memory T cell subsets. The beta constant-region primer was an equimolar mix of two oligonucleotides covering TRBC1 and TRBC2. Nested alpha and beta constant-region primers with the SP2 primer drove four PCR rounds on ligated cDNA. A 12-nucleotide UMI and the SP2 primer were added to the cDNA 3' end by oligonucleotide ligation. TCRdb reprocessed the UMI-ligation and nested PCR reads via MiXCR and lists one record per CDR3 protein. Of about 10,000 distinct CDR3 sequences listed, roughly 5.4% are singletons. Findings and caveats of the study: In naive cells, over 95% of TCR sequences were seen only once.

This clonotype showed up many times. Its target is not known. This CDR3 is built from 15 residues. Germline loops: CDR1 ENHRY, CDR2 SYGVKD. The germline V and J ends were trimmed by 7 bases and 0 bases, with 16 bases remaining between them. Sequenced material: CD4+ TEMRA cells from blood. Described subset: effector memory re-expressing CD45RA, CD45RA+ CD27-. The chain joins TRBV10-3 to TRBJ2-7; D tentatively fits TRBD1 or TRBD2 (5 bases each). The origin of this receptor is a human donor in good health. CDR3 protein: CAIMKGDGASYEQYF. The CDR3 DNA sequence: TGTGCCATCATGAAAGGAGACGGGGCCTCCTACGAGCAGTACTTC.